This TCR beta chain was obtained from a study of PD-1 blockade in classical Hodgkin lymphoma. Turning to this clone: Its antigen remains unidentified.

V lost 4 bases and J 3 bases, leaving 19 bases between the germline ends. The CDR3 length is 16 residues. Germline V gene lookup returns CDR1 MDHEN and CDR2 SYDVKM. Sequencing was performed with immunoSEQ multiplex PCR; in TCRdb, only in-frame clones are kept and a portion is missing. The sample has more than 95,000 clones, roughly nine tenths seen once; the top ten hold 15% to 20%. Specified time point: cycle 4 day 1 (C4D1), after more than five weeks of nivolumab. Brentuximab vedotin exposure varied, and every patient relapsed after autologous stem cell transplantation. Findings and caveats of the study: Possible causes of repertoire differences, disease activity or prior therapy, remain undefined. When set against healthy donors, newly diagnosed patients were reported to show lower baseline TCR diversity.

V is TRBV28 and J is TRBJ2-7; D is perhaps TRBD2 (6 bases). This TCR came from a human donor with classical Hodgkin lymphoma. This specimen was peripheral blood mononuclear cells (PBMCs), taken before the fourth cycle of nivolumab. CDR3 region: CASSSMGGDRIYEQYF. The CDR3 bases are TGTGCCAGCAGTTCCATGGGCGGGGATAGGATCTACGAGCAGTACTTC.